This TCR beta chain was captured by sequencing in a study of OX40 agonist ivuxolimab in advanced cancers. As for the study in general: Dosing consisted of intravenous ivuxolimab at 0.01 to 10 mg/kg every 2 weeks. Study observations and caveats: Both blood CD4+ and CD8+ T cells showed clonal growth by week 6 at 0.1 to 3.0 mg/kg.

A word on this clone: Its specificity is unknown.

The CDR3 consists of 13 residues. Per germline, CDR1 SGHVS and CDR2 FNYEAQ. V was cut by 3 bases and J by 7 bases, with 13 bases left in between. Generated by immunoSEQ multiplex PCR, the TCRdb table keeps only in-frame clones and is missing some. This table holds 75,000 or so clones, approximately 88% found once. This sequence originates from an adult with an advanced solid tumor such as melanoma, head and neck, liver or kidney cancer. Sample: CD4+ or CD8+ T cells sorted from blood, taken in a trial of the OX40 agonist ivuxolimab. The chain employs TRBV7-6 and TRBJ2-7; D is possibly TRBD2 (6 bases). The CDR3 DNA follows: TGTGCCAGCAGCTTCTCCGGGAGAGGGGAGCAGTACTTC. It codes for CASSFSGRGEQYF.